This TCR beta chain was captured in a study of blood T cell repertoires in COVID-19. About the research overall: Researchers got acute and convalescent COVID-19 samples from the United States, Italy and Spain. PBMCs, B-cell-depleted T cells, or T cells were the source of the cDNA or gDNA that made up the material.

As originally analysed: For nucleated cells, counts were estimated from reference gene primer amplification. The data were produced by immunoSEQ multiplex PCR, yet TCRdb's version contains in-frame clones alone and is incomplete. V and J calls plus clone size are reproduced from that table; the DNA served to infer D and trimming. Of 150,000 to 200,000 clones listed, 80% to 90% were seen once; the top ten hold about 3.9%. Sequencing used peripheral blood. The origin of this receptor is a woman aged 60-70 years who had recovered from COVID-19.

CDR3 protein: CASSQGGFWQYF. Here the CDR3 DNA reads TGTGCCAGCAGCCAAGGAGGGTTTTGGCAGTACTTC. The chain carries TRBV3-1 (or the pseudogene TRBV3-2) and TRBJ2-7, with D perhaps matching TRBD2 (5 bases). Germline V gene sequence: CDR1 LGHDT, CDR2 YNNKEL (reference sequence). There are 12 residues in the CDR3. Between the trimmed V and J ends, which lost 1 base and 9 bases, there was a span of 10 bases.